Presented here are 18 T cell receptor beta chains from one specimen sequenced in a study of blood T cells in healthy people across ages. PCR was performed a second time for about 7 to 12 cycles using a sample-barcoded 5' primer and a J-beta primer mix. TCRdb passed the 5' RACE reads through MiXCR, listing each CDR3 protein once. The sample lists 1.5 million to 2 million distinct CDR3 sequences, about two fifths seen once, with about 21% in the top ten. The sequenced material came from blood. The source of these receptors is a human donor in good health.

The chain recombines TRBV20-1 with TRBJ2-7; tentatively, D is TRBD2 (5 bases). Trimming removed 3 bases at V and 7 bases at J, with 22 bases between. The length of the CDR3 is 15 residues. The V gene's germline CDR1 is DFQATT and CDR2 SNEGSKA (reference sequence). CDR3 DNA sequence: TGCAGTGCTAGGGTCCCGAATATGGCGCCGGGGGAGCAGTACTTC. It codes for CSARVPNMAPGEQYF.

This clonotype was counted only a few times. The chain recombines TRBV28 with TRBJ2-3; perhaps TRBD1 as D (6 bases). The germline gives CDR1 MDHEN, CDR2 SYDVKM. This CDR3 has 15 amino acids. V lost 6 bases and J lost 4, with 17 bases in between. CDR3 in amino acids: CASSSWTVYSDTQYF. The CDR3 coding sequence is TGTGCCAGCAGCTCTTGGACAGTTTATTCAGATACGCAGTATTTT.

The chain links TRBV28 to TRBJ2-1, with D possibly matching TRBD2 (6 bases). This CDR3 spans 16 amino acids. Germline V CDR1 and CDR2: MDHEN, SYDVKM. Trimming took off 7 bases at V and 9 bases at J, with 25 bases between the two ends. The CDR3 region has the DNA TGTGCCAGCACCCCCGGAGGGTGGCAGGGCGGAGGTGAGCAGTTCTTC. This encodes CASTPGGWQGGGEQFF.

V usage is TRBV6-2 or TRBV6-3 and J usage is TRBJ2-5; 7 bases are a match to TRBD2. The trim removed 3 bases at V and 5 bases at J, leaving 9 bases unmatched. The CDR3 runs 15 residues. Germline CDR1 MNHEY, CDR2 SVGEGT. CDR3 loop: CASSYAAGVRETQYF. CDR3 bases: TGTGCCAGCAGTTATGCGGCGGGGGTGCGGGAGACCCAGTACTTC.

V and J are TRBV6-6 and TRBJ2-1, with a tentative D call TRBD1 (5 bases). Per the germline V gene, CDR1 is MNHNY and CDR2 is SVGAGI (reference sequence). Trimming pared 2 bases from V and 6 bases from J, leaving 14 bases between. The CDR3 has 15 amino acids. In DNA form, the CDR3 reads TGTGCCAGCAGTTACGGGGCAGGAGACTGCAATGAGCAGTTCTTC. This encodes CASSYGAGDCNEQFF.

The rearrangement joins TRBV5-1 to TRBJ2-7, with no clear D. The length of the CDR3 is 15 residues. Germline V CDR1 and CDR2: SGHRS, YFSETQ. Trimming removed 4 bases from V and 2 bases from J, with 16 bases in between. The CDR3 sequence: CASSRSPTRTYEQYF. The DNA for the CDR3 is TGCGCCAGCAGCCGAAGCCCAACCAGGACCTACGAGCAGTACTTC.

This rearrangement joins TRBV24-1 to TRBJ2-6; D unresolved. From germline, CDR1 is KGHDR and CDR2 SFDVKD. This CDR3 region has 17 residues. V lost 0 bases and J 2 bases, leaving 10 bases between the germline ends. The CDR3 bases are TGTGCCACCAGTGATTTGCCTCAAACAGCTGGGGCCAACGTCCTGACTTTC. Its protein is CATSDLPQTAGANVLTF.

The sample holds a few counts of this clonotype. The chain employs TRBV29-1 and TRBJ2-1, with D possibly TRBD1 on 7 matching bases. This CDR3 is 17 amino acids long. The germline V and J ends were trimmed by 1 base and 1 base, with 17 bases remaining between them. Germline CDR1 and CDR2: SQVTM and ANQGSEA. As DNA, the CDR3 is TGCAGCGTTGAAGCCATTATGACAGGGAGGTCCTACAATGAGCAGTTCTTC. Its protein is CSVEAIMTGRSYNEQFF.

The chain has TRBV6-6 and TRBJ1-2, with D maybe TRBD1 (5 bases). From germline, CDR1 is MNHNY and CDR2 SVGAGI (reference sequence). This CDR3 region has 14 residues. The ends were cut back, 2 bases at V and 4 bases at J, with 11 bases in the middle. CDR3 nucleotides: TGTGCCAGCAGTTACCCTGACAGCCCCTATGGCTACACCTTC. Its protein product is CASSYPDSPYGYTF.

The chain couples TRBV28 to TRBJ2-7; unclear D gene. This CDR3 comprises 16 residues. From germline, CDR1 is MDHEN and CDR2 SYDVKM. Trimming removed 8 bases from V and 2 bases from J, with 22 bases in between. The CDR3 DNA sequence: TGTGCCAGCCTTTCGGCCGGCATGGACGTAACCTACGAGCAGTACTTC. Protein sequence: CASLSAGMDVTYEQYF.

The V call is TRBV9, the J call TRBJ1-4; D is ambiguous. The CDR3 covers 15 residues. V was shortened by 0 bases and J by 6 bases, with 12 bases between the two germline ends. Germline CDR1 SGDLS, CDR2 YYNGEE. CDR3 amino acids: CASSVGATTDEKLFF. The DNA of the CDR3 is TGTGCCAGCAGCGTAGGCGCCACTACCGATGAAAAACTGTTTTTT.

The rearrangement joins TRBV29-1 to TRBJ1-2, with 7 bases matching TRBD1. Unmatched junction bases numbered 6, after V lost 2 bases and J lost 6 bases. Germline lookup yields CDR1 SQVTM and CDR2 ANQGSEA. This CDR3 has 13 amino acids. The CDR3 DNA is TGCAGCGTTGAAACAGGGGAGGGTCATGGCTACACCTTC. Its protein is CSVETGEGHGYTF.

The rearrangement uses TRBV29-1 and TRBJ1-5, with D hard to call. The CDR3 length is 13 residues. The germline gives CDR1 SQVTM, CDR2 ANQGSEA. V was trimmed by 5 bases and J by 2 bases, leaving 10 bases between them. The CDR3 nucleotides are TGCAGCGTTAAAGTGGCCGGCAATCAGCCCCAGCATTTT. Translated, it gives CSVKVAGNQPQHF.

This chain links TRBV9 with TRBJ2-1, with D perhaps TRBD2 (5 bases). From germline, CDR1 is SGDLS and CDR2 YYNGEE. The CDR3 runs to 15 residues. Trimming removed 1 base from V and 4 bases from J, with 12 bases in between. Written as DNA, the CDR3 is TGTGCCAGCAGCGTAAGCGGATTTAGATACAATGAGCAGTTCTTC. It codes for CASSVSGFRYNEQFF.

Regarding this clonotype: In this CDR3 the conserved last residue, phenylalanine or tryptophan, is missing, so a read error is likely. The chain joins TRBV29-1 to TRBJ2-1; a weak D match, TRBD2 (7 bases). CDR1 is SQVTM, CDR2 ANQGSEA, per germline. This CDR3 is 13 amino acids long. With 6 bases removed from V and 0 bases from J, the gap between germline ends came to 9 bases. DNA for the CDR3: TGCAGCGTAGGGGGGGTCTCCTACAATGAGCAGTTCATC. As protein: CSVGGVSYNEQFI.

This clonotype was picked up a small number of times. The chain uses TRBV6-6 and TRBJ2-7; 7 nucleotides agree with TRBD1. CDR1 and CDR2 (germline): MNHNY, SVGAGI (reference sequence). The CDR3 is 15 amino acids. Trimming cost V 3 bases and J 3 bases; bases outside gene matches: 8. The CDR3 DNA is TGTGCCAGCAGTTATATACAGGGGCGCAGCTACGAGCAGTACTTC. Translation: CASSYIQGRSYEQYF.

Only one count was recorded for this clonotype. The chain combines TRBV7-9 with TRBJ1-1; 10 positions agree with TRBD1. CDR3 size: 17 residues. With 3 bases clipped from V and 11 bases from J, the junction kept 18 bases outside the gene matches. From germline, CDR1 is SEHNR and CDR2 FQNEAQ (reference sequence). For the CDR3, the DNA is TGTGCCAGCAGCTTCGGCATCGGGACAGGGGTATACGGGTCGGCTTTCTTT. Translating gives CASSFGIGTGVYGSAFF.

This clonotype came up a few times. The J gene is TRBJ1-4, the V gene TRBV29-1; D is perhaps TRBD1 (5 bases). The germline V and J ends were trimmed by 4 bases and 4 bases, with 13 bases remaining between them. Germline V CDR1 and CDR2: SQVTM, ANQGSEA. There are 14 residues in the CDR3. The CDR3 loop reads CSVGEWGGNEKLFF. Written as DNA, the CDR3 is TGCAGCGTTGGGGAGTGGGGCGGTAATGAAAAACTGTTTTTT.